The rows below give T cell receptor beta chains drawn from one sample of a study of T cell responses to AZD1222 COVID-19 vaccine. This table comes from immunoSEQ multiplex PCR, and its TCRdb copy is limited to in-frame clones, with some not included. Of roughly 93,000 clones detected, around 90% appear once; the ten largest clones hold roughly 24%. Specimen: peripheral blood, collected on day 0 of AZD1222 vaccination. These receptors all come from an adult in good health. CDR3s include the opening cysteine and the closing phenylalanine or tryptophan. A D gene is named only where the DNA matches it firmly. Where a row states a size, it is once, few, many or the class of an expanded clone; other rows omit it.

TRBJ2-1 | TRBD1 | NA | TRBV18 | TGTGCCAGCTCGCCCGGGACAGGGCGGTATGTTGAGCAGTTCTTC | CASSPGTGRYVEQFF
TRBJ1-5 | TRBD1 | NA | TRBV28 | TGTGCCAGCAGCCTCGGGACAGCAAATCAGCCCCAGCATTTT | CASSLGTANQPQHF
TRBJ1-1 | NA | NA | TRBV7-6 | TGTGCCAGCAGCTTGGTCGACAGCCCGAACACTGAAGCTTTCTTT | CASSLVDSPNTEAFF
TRBJ2-7 | NA | NA | TRBV19 | TGTGCCAGTAACTTTGCGGGACCCTCCTACGAGCAGTACTTC | CASNFAGPSYEQYF
TRBJ1-5 | NA | NA | TRBV19 | TGTGCCAGTGACGACAGTGTGAGGCCCCAGCATTTT | CASDDSVRPQHF
TRBJ2-7 | TRBD2 | NA | TRBV2 | TGTGCCAGCGCGGGACTAGCGGGGCCAACCTACGAGCAGTACTTC | CASAGLAGPTYEQYF
TRBJ1-5 | NA | once | TRBV5-8 | TGTGCCAGCAGCTTGAGCCCAAGAGGTCAGCCCCAGCATTTT | CASSLSPRGQPQHF
TRBJ2-2 | NA | NA | TRBV29-1 | TGCAGCGTTGTCATCGGGAACACCGGGGAGCTGTTTTTT | CSVVIGNTGELFF
TRBJ1-2 | NA | NA | TRBV19 | TGTGCCAGTAGTCCTACCGCCTGGGGGGACGGGAACTATGGCTACACCTTC | CASSPTAWGDGNYGYTF
TRBJ1-3 | NA | once | TRBV9 | TGTGCCAGCAGCGTTGGGACGGCCACTGGAAACACCATATATTTT | CASSVGTATGNTIYF
TRBJ1-4 | TRBD1 | NA | TRBV7-9 | TGTGCCAGCAGCGCCCGACAGGGGGCGGCGGTGGATGAAAAACTGTTTTTT | CASSARQGAAVDEKLFF
TRBJ2-1 | NA | few | TRBV4-3 | TGCGCCAGCAGCCAAGCTGGGAGTAGGAGTGAGCAGTTCTTC | CASSQAGSRSEQFF
TRBJ2-7 | NA | NA | TRBV19 | TGTGCCAGTAGTATAGATCCCGGCAGGAGCTACGAGCAGTACTTC | CASSIDPGRSYEQYF
TRBJ1-4 | NA | NA | TRBV6-4 | TGTGCCAGCAGGGGACGGCCAAATGAAAAACTGTTTTTT | CASRGRPNEKLFF
TRBJ1-1 | TRBD1 | NA | TRBV6-5 | TGTGCCAGCAGTTACCGGGGACAGGTGGACACTGAAGCTTTCTTT | CASSYRGQVDTEAFF
TRBJ2-1 | NA | NA | TRBV19 | TGTGCCAGTAGTATGCGAAGGGCCCCATTATTTGAGCAGTTCTTC | CASSMRRAPLFEQFF
TRBJ2-1 | TRBD2 | NA | TRBV11-1 | TGTGCCAGCAGCTTAGTGACTAGCGGGTACAATGAGCAGTTCTTC | CASSLVTSGYNEQFF
TRBJ1-2 | TRBD1 | NA | TRBV20-1 | TGCGCAACAGGGGGCTATGGCTACACCTTC | CATGGYGYTF
TRBJ2-3 | NA | once | TRBV9 | TGTGCCAGTACCGAGGACACTAGCACAGATACGCAGTATTTT | CASTEDTSTDTQYF
TRBJ2-5 | NA | NA | TRBV18 | TGTGCCAGCGTGGGGCGAGAGACCCAGTACTTC | CASVGRETQYF
TRBJ2-5 | NA | NA | TRBV2 | TGTGCCACCGCTATCCAAGAGACCCAGTACTTC | CATAIQETQYF
TRBJ2-2 | NA | NA | TRBV12-5 | TGTGCTAGTGGTTTGTCTCTAACGGGGCAGGGAACCGGGGAGCTGTTTTTT | CASGLSLTGQGTGELFF
TRBJ2-6 | NA | NA | TRBV5-1 | TGCGCCAGCAGCTGGACAATCCAGACCTCTGGGGCCAACGTCCTGACTTTC | CASSWTIQTSGANVLTF
TRBJ2-2 | TRBD2 | NA | TRBV6-5 | TGTGCCAGCAGTTACTCGACTAGCGGGATTGGCGGGGAGCTGTTTTTT | CASSYSTSGIGGELFF
TRBJ2-2 | TRBD1 | NA | TRBV24-1 | TGTGCCACCAGTGATTTAACAGGGGAGAGAAACACCGGGGAGCTGTTTTTT | CATSDLTGERNTGELFF
TRBJ1-5 | NA | NA | TRBV6-6 | TGTGCCAGCAATTGGCAGTTGGGTCAGCCCCAGCATTTT | CASNWQLGQPQHF
TRBJ2-2 | NA | NA | TRBV4-1 | TGCGCCAGCAGCCAAGAATCCAGGTTCTTTAACACCGGGGAGCTGTTTTTT | CASSQESRFFNTGELFF
TRBJ1-3 | NA | NA | TRBV5-4 | TGTGCCAGCAGCTTATCGCCGGGCTCTGGAAACACCATATATTTT | CASSLSPGSGNTIYF
TRBJ2-1 | NA | once | TRBV7-8 | TGTGCCAGCAGCTTAGCGGGGTCAGGATACAATGAGCAGTTCTTC | CASSLAGSGYNEQFF
TRBJ2-2 | NA | NA | TRBV7-2 | TGTGCCAGCAGCTTAGAAAGGACTACGGGGACCGGGGAGCTGTTTTTT | CASSLERTTGTGELFF
TRBJ2-1 | NA | once | TRBV7-2 | TGTGCCAGCAGCTTAGGCTCAGCGGTGGGGGGCTACAATGAGCAGTTCTTC | CASSLGSAVGGYNEQFF
TRBJ1-5 | NA | NA | TRBV28 | TGTGCCAGCAGCCCTTCAGGATTCAATCAGCCCCAGCATTTT | CASSPSGFNQPQHF
TRBJ2-7 | NA | NA | TRBV28 | TGTGCCAGCAGGGGGGGCTATGTCTACGAGCAGTACTTC | CASRGGYVYEQYF
TRBJ2-5 | TRBD1 | NA | TRBV19 | TGTGCCAGTAGTAAACCGGGACAGCAAGAGACCCAGTACTTC | CASSKPGQQETQYF
TRBJ1-1 | NA | once | TRBV7-2 | TGTGCCATCACACAGGGGAACACTGAAGCTTTCTTT | CAITQGNTEAFF
TRBJ2-1 | NA | NA | TRBV29-1 | TGCAGCGGGGGCGACCCAGACAATGAGCAGTTCTTC | CSGGDPDNEQFF
TRBJ1-3 | NA | NA | TRBV19 | TGTGCCAGTAAGGATTACTCTGGAAACACCATATATTTT | CASKDYSGNTIYF
TRBJ1-1 | NA | once | TRBV7-9 | TGTGCCAGCAGCTTAGAGCAGGGTGTGGGCGCTGAAGCTTTCTTT | CASSLEQGVGAEAFF
TRBJ2-3 | TRBD1 | NA | TRBV27 | TGTGCCAGCCGTATTCAGGGGGCAGATACGCAGTATTTT | CASRIQGADTQYF
TRBJ1-3 | NA | NA | TRBV6-5 | TGTGCCAGCAGCCAGGGTTGGGCTGGAAACACCATATATTTT | CASSQGWAGNTIYF
TRBJ1-4 | NA | NA | TRBV7-2 | TGTGCCAGCAGTCCGGTAGGGACAACTAATGAAAAACTGTTTTTT | CASSPVGTTNEKLFF
TRBJ2-1 | NA | NA | TRBV7-2 | TGTGCCAGCAGCTTAAGGAGGGAACATTACAATGAGCAGTTCTTC | CASSLRREHYNEQFF
TRBJ1-4 | NA | NA | TRBV3-1/TRBV3-2 | TGTGCCAGCAGCCAATCACCGGGGGATGAAAAACTGTTTTTT | CASSQSPGDEKLFF
TRBJ1-4 | TRBD1 | NA | TRBV5-5 | TGTGCCAGCAGCTCACAGGGGCAGTTTAATGAAAAACTGTTTTTT | CASSSQGQFNEKLFF
TRBJ2-3 | NA | NA | TRBV4-3 | TGCGCCAGCAGCCCAGGGGTCCGGGGTTACACAGATACGCAGTATTTT | CASSPGVRGYTDTQYF
TRBJ2-2 | TRBD2 | NA | TRBV9 | TGTGCCAGCAGCGTAGGGACTAGCGGGACGGACGGGGAGCTGTTTTTT | CASSVGTSGTDGELFF
TRBJ1-6 | NA | NA | TRBV11-2 | TGTGCCAGCAGCCCACAGGGCTTTAATTCACCCCTCCACTTT | CASSPQGFNSPLHF
TRBJ1-6 | NA | once | TRBV18 | TGTGCCAGCTCACCAGAGAGCTCCTATAATTCACCCCTCCACTTT | CASSPESSYNSPLHF
TRBJ2-2 | NA | NA | TRBV21-1 | TGTGCCAGCCGATCCGGGACAGGGTACACCGGGGAGCTGTTTTTT | CASRSGTGYTGELFF
TRBJ2-7 | TRBD2 | NA | TRBV18 | TGTGCCAGCCTCGAGGGTAGCGGGACCTACGAGCAGTACTTC | CASLEGSGTYEQYF